A selection of T cell receptor beta chains follows, all from one sample in a study of blood T cell repertoires in COVID-19. Sequencing was performed with immunoSEQ multiplex PCR; in TCRdb, only in-frame clones are kept and a portion is missing. The sample includes 250,000 to 350,000 clones, approximately 89% of them seen just once. Sequenced input: peripheral blood. All receptors come from a woman in her thirties with COVID-19, enrolled during active disease. Each CDR3 is given with its conserved first and last residue. The order of the fields is D gene, V gene, clone size, J gene, CDR3 protein, CDR3 DNA. D genes are given only for firm matches. Clone sizes are given selectively: once, few, many, or a class where the clone is expanded.

d_call: TRBD2; v_call: TRBV15; clone_size: -; j_call: TRBJ2-1; cdr3_aa: CATSRMGTSGSLDEQFF; cdr3_nt: TGTGCCACCAGCAGGATGGGGACAAGCGGGAGTTTGGATGAGCAGTTCTTC
d_call: -; v_call: TRBV30; clone_size: -; j_call: TRBJ1-2; cdr3_aa: CAWSARTGNYGYTF; cdr3_nt: TGTGCCTGGAGTGCCCGAACGGGGAACTATGGCTACACCTTC
d_call: -; v_call: TRBV11-2; clone_size: -; j_call: TRBJ2-3; cdr3_aa: CASSLERGITDTQYF; cdr3_nt: TGTGCCAGCAGCTTAGAAAGGGGGATAACAGATACGCAGTATTTT
d_call: TRBD1; v_call: TRBV11-2; clone_size: few; j_call: TRBJ2-7; cdr3_aa: CASSQQGRRYEQYF; cdr3_nt: TGTGCCAGCAGCCAACAGGGGCGGCGGTACGAGCAGTACTTC
d_call: TRBD2; v_call: TRBV24-1; clone_size: once; j_call: TRBJ2-3; cdr3_aa: CATSDLAGADTQYF; cdr3_nt: TGTGCCACCAGTGACTTAGCGGGAGCAGATACGCAGTATTTT
d_call: TRBD1; v_call: TRBV9; clone_size: -; j_call: TRBJ1-4; cdr3_aa: CASSLGQGSSNEKLFF; cdr3_nt: TGTGCCAGCAGCCTAGGACAGGGGTCATCTAATGAAAAACTGTTTTTT
d_call: TRBD2; v_call: TRBV7-9; clone_size: -; j_call: TRBJ2-1; cdr3_aa: CASSPPASGDEQFF; cdr3_nt: TGTGCCAGCAGCCCCCCCGCTAGCGGGGATGAGCAGTTCTTC
d_call: -; v_call: TRBV10-1; clone_size: once; j_call: TRBJ2-7; cdr3_aa: CASFYGEQYF; cdr3_nt: TGCGCCAGTTTCTATGGCGAGCAGTACTTC
d_call: -; v_call: TRBV25-1; clone_size: -; j_call: TRBJ1-1; cdr3_aa: CASSAETGNTEAFF; cdr3_nt: TGTGCCAGCAGTGCGGAAACAGGGAACACTGAAGCTTTCTTT
d_call: TRBD1; v_call: TRBV5-1; clone_size: once; j_call: TRBJ1-2; cdr3_aa: CASSSRDRGVYGYTF; cdr3_nt: TGCGCCAGCAGCTCCAGGGACAGGGGAGTCTATGGCTACACCTTC
d_call: -; v_call: TRBV19; clone_size: few; j_call: TRBJ2-6; cdr3_aa: CASRTPTVSFSGANVLTF; cdr3_nt: TGTGCCAGTCGTACCCCAACAGTGTCGTTCTCTGGGGCCAACGTCCTGACTTTC